This T cell receptor beta chain was identified in a study of tumor T cells in aggressive B-cell lymphoma. Some clones are missing from TCRdb's copy, which holds only in-frame ones; the method was immunoSEQ multiplex PCR. Here the sample spans thousands of clones, around 89% being singletons. Germline V gives CDR1 SEHNR, CDR2 FQNEAQ (reference sequence). Trimming at V came to 0 bases and at J to 5 bases, leaving 4 bases not matched to a gene. The CDR3 loop spans 15 amino acids. The receptor was derived from an adult with diffuse large B cell lymphoma. Sequencing was done on a sample of tumor tissue. The V and J genes are TRBV7-9 and TRBJ2-5; TRBD2 matches 9 bases. This CDR3 reads CASSLASGGGETQYF. CDR3 coding DNA: TGTGCCAGCAGCTTAGCTAGCGGGGGTGGGGAGACCCAGTACTTC.